A selection of T cell receptor beta chains follows, all from one sample in a study of OX40 agonist ivuxolimab in advanced cancers. Libraries were prepared by immunoSEQ multiplex PCR; TCRdb keeps only in-frame clonotypes and omits some of them. The sample holds 60,000 to 95,000 clones; approximately 83% are singletons and the top ten take more than 0.6%. This specimen consisted of CD4+ or CD8+ T cells sorted from blood, obtained in a trial of the OX40 agonist ivuxolimab. The receptors derive from an adult with an advanced solid tumor such as melanoma, head and neck, liver or kidney cancer. CDR3s include the opening cysteine and the closing phenylalanine or tryptophan. The D gene is left open where the match is weak. Clone size is shown for a subset of rows, as once, few, many or a class of expanded clone.

J gene: TRBJ1-2; D gene: TRBD1; V gene: TRBV19; clone size: NA; CDR3 protein: CASRRNRRTGVYGYTF; CDR3 DNA: TGTGCCAGTAGGAGGAATCGTAGGACAGGAGTGTATGGCTACACCTTC
J gene: TRBJ1-6; D gene: TRBD1; V gene: TRBV10-3; clone size: NA; CDR3 protein: CAISTTGVNNSPLHF; CDR3 DNA: TGTGCCATCAGTACGACAGGGGTTAATAATTCACCCCTCCACTTT
J gene: TRBJ2-7; D gene: NA; V gene: TRBV6-1; clone size: NA; CDR3 protein: CASSVAAGEGYEQYF; CDR3 DNA: TGTGCCAGCAGTGTGGCGGCAGGAGAGGGCTACGAGCAGTACTTC
J gene: TRBJ1-6; D gene: NA; V gene: TRBV6-5; clone size: few; CDR3 protein: CASSPRQAGNSPLHF; CDR3 DNA: TGTGCCAGCAGTCCCAGACAGGCGGGCAATTCACCCCTCCACTTT
J gene: TRBJ2-3; D gene: TRBD2; V gene: TRBV5-4; clone size: NA; CDR3 protein: CASSLSGLAGGGDTQYF; CDR3 DNA: TGTGCCAGCAGCTTATCCGGACTAGCGGGGGGCGGAGATACGCAGTATTTT
J gene: TRBJ2-3; D gene: TRBD1; V gene: TRBV5-1; clone size: NA; CDR3 protein: CASSLTGGGGDTQYF; CDR3 DNA: TGCGCCAGCAGCTTAACAGGGGGAGGTGGAGATACGCAGTATTTT
J gene: TRBJ1-2; D gene: NA; V gene: TRBV6-6; clone size: NA; CDR3 protein: CASSYYEGDYGYTF; CDR3 DNA: TGTGCCAGCAGTTACTATGAAGGGGACTATGGCTACACCTTC
J gene: TRBJ2-7; D gene: NA; V gene: TRBV7-8; clone size: NA; CDR3 protein: CASSLGRRVTYEQYF; CDR3 DNA: TGTGCCAGCAGCTTAGGCAGGAGGGTTACCTACGAGCAGTACTTC
J gene: TRBJ1-5; D gene: NA; V gene: TRBV7-2; clone size: once; CDR3 protein: CASSLEKGRQPQHF; CDR3 DNA: TGTGCCAGCAGCTTAGAGAAGGGGAGACAGCCCCAGCATTTT
J gene: TRBJ2-7; D gene: TRBD1; V gene: TRBV7-9; clone size: NA; CDR3 protein: CASSSGTGHWNEQYF; CDR3 DNA: TGTGCCAGCAGCTCAGGGACAGGGCATTGGAACGAGCAGTACTTC
J gene: TRBJ1-2; D gene: TRBD1; V gene: TRBV30; clone size: NA; CDR3 protein: CASPGRDRGGYGYTF; CDR3 DNA: TGTGCCTCCCCGGGGCGGGACAGGGGAGGCTATGGCTACACCTTC
J gene: TRBJ2-2; D gene: TRBD2; V gene: TRBV5-6; clone size: NA; CDR3 protein: CASTGLAGANTGELFF; CDR3 DNA: TGTGCCAGCACCGGACTAGCGGGGGCGAACACCGGGGAGCTGTTTTTT
J gene: TRBJ2-3; D gene: NA; V gene: TRBV5-1; clone size: NA; CDR3 protein: CASSLALTPKGDTQYF; CDR3 DNA: TGCGCCAGCAGCTTGGCCCTTACTCCGAAGGGGGATACGCAGTATTTT
J gene: TRBJ1-5; D gene: TRBD1; V gene: TRBV12-5; clone size: NA; CDR3 protein: CASGGTGHGQPQHF; CDR3 DNA: TGTGCTAGTGGGGGGACAGGTCATGGTCAGCCCCAGCATTTT
J gene: TRBJ1-1; D gene: NA; V gene: TRBV6-5; clone size: NA; CDR3 protein: CASSYRSGTEAFF; CDR3 DNA: TGTGCCAGCAGTTATCGGTCGGGGACTGAAGCTTTCTTT
J gene: TRBJ1-6; D gene: NA; V gene: TRBV14; clone size: few; CDR3 protein: CASSLRYNSPLHF; CDR3 DNA: TGTGCCAGCAGCCTCCGATATAATTCACCCCTCCACTTT
J gene: TRBJ1-2; D gene: TRBD1; V gene: TRBV30; clone size: NA; CDR3 protein: CAWSKDRVRVGYTF; CDR3 DNA: TGTGCCTGGAGTAAGGACAGGGTGCGAGTTGGCTACACCTTC
J gene: TRBJ1-3; D gene: NA; V gene: TRBV11-3; clone size: NA; CDR3 protein: CASSLAKLPNSGNTIYF; CDR3 DNA: TGTGCCAGCAGCTTAGCCAAGTTGCCTAACTCTGGAAACACCATATATTTT
J gene: TRBJ1-5; D gene: NA; V gene: TRBV2; clone size: once; CDR3 protein: CASSFDTYSNQPQHF; CDR3 DNA: TGTGCCAGCAGTTTTGACACGTATAGCAATCAGCCCCAGCATTTT
J gene: TRBJ2-7; D gene: TRBD1; V gene: TRBV2; clone size: NA; CDR3 protein: CASSGQTGSGEQYF; CDR3 DNA: TGTGCCAGCAGTGGTCAGACAGGGTCGGGCGAGCAGTACTTC
J gene: TRBJ1-5; D gene: NA; V gene: TRBV15; clone size: few; CDR3 protein: CATGSRYSNQPQHF; CDR3 DNA: TGTGCCACCGGGAGTAGGTATAGCAATCAGCCCCAGCATTTT
J gene: TRBJ2-5; D gene: NA; V gene: TRBV9; clone size: once; CDR3 protein: CASSAHEGGETQYF; CDR3 DNA: TGTGCCAGCAGCGCCCATGAGGGGGGAGAGACCCAGTACTTC
J gene: TRBJ1-4; D gene: TRBD1; V gene: TRBV9; clone size: few; CDR3 protein: CASSARTGRGEKLFF; CDR3 DNA: TGTGCCAGCAGCGCCCGGACAGGGCGTGGAGAAAAACTGTTTTTT
J gene: TRBJ2-7; D gene: NA; V gene: TRBV10-3; clone size: NA; CDR3 protein: CAISESSSPYEQYF; CDR3 DNA: TGTGCCATCAGTGAGTCATCCTCGCCCTACGAGCAGTACTTC
J gene: TRBJ2-5; D gene: TRBD1; V gene: TRBV30; clone size: NA; CDR3 protein: CAWGTGDQETQYF; CDR3 DNA: TGTGCCTGGGGGACAGGGGACCAAGAGACCCAGTACTTC
J gene: TRBJ2-3; D gene: NA; V gene: TRBV4-2; clone size: NA; CDR3 protein: CASGPLSGAKADTQYF; CDR3 DNA: TGTGCCAGCGGACCCTTGAGTGGGGCGAAGGCAGATACGCAGTATTTT
J gene: TRBJ2-5; D gene: NA; V gene: TRBV5-8; clone size: NA; CDR3 protein: CASSLGQRGANPQETQYF; CDR3 DNA: TGTGCCAGCAGCTTGGGTCAAAGGGGGGCGAATCCTCAAGAGACCCAGTACTTC
J gene: TRBJ2-7; D gene: NA; V gene: TRBV7-2; clone size: NA; CDR3 protein: CASSLAAGEAYEQYF; CDR3 DNA: TGTGCCAGCAGCTTAGCCGCAGGGGAAGCCTACGAGCAGTACTTC
J gene: TRBJ1-4; D gene: TRBD1; V gene: TRBV6-1; clone size: NA; CDR3 protein: CASSGQGAGEKLFF; CDR3 DNA: TGTGCCAGCAGTGGACAGGGGGCGGGTGAAAAACTGTTTTTT
J gene: TRBJ2-3; D gene: TRBD2; V gene: TRBV7-2; clone size: NA; CDR3 protein: CASSQNQRGGTDTQYF; CDR3 DNA: TGTGCCAGCAGCCAGAACCAGCGGGGGGGCACAGATACGCAGTATTTT
J gene: TRBJ1-3; D gene: NA; V gene: TRBV6-6; clone size: NA; CDR3 protein: CASSYSYGTGNTIYF; CDR3 DNA: TGTGCCAGCAGTTACTCGTACGGTACTGGAAACACCATATATTTT
J gene: TRBJ2-3; D gene: NA; V gene: TRBV18; clone size: NA; CDR3 protein: CASSPPNSNTDTQYF; CDR3 DNA: TGTGCCAGCTCACCACCCAACAGTAACACAGATACGCAGTATTTT
J gene: TRBJ2-5; D gene: NA; V gene: TRBV27; clone size: NA; CDR3 protein: CASSRGATPQTQYF; CDR3 DNA: TGTGCCAGCAGCCGGGGGGCGACCCCCCAGACCCAGTACTTC
J gene: TRBJ1-2; D gene: TRBD1; V gene: TRBV4-3; clone size: once; CDR3 protein: CASSLGTGVNYGYTF; CDR3 DNA: TGCGCCAGCAGCCTGGGGACAGGGGTTAACTATGGCTACACCTTC
J gene: TRBJ1-1; D gene: NA; V gene: TRBV7-2; clone size: NA; CDR3 protein: CASSSPGIMNTEAFF; CDR3 DNA: TGTGCCAGCAGCTCACCGGGGATAATGAACACTGAAGCTTTCTTT
J gene: TRBJ2-5; D gene: NA; V gene: TRBV5-1; clone size: NA; CDR3 protein: CASSLGAGEETQYF; CDR3 DNA: TGCGCCAGCAGCTTGGGGGCAGGGGAAGAGACCCAGTACTTC
J gene: TRBJ1-2; D gene: NA; V gene: TRBV7-9; clone size: few; CDR3 protein: CASSLGAGNGYTF; CDR3 DNA: TGTGCCAGCAGCCTCGGGGCAGGCAATGGCTACACCTTC
J gene: TRBJ1-4; D gene: TRBD1; V gene: TRBV30; clone size: once; CDR3 protein: CAWGFGTAPNEKLFF; CDR3 DNA: TGTGCCTGGGGCTTCGGGACAGCCCCTAATGAAAAACTGTTTTTT
J gene: TRBJ2-2; D gene: NA; V gene: TRBV5-1; clone size: NA; CDR3 protein: CASSPDAGELFF; CDR3 DNA: TGCGCCAGCAGCCCTGACGCCGGGGAGCTGTTTTTT
J gene: TRBJ1-4; D gene: TRBD1; V gene: TRBV7-6; clone size: NA; CDR3 protein: CASSLIGGGEKLFF; CDR3 DNA: TGTGCCAGCAGCTTAATAGGGGGCGGTGAAAAACTGTTTTTT
J gene: TRBJ2-1; D gene: TRBD2; V gene: TRBV27; clone size: NA; CDR3 protein: CASRLSGGAYNEQFF; CDR3 DNA: TGTGCCAGCAGGCTGAGCGGGGGGGCCTACAATGAGCAGTTCTTC
J gene: TRBJ2-7; D gene: NA; V gene: TRBV6-6; clone size: NA; CDR3 protein: CASSYSGFEQYF; CDR3 DNA: TGTGCCAGCAGTTACTCGGGGTTCGAGCAGTACTTC
J gene: TRBJ1-2; D gene: TRBD1; V gene: TRBV6-6; clone size: NA; CDR3 protein: CASRKQGDYGYTF; CDR3 DNA: TGTGCCAGCAGGAAACAGGGGGACTATGGCTACACCTTC
J gene: TRBJ2-3; D gene: TRBD2; V gene: TRBV11-2; clone size: NA; CDR3 protein: CASSLERGISTDTQYF; CDR3 DNA: TGTGCCAGCAGCTTAGAGCGGGGGATTAGCACAGATACGCAGTATTTT
J gene: TRBJ1-2; D gene: TRBD1; V gene: TRBV5-1; clone size: NA; CDR3 protein: CASSFTGGGYTF; CDR3 DNA: TGCGCCAGCAGCTTTACAGGGGGCGGCTACACCTTC
J gene: TRBJ2-3; D gene: NA; V gene: TRBV19; clone size: NA; CDR3 protein: CASSGGYTDTQYF; CDR3 DNA: TGTGCCAGTAGCGGGGGCTACACAGATACGCAGTATTTT